This T cell receptor (beta chain) was recovered during a study of vaccination and CD4 T cells after COVID-19. Specified treatment: roughly ten-day PBMC culture with coronavirus spike peptide pools or control peptides (ViraFEST assay). Once peptide pools had expanded antigen-specific T cells, ViraFEST sequenced TCRs. Peptide pools at approximately 9.9 ug/ml and IL-2 at roughly 9.8 IU/ml were added to cultures of around 1.9 million PBMCs per well. Sequencing of DNA taken from cultured CD4+ T cells relied on the Oncomine TCR Beta short-read assay. TCRdb processed the PCR reads anew with MiXCR; each CDR3 protein has one entry. The sample lists fewer than 15,000 distinct CDR3 sequences, over 60% occurring once. In its sample, this clonotype was seen a few times. Its antigen is unidentified. Germline loops: CDR1 DFQATT, CDR2 SNEGSKA (reference sequence). V dropped 5 bases and J dropped 3 bases, with 19 bases sitting between them. This CDR3 has 15 amino acids.

The sequenced sample was CD4+ T cells from blood, cultured in vitro. This receptor was obtained from a human donor who had recovered from COVID-19. This rearrangement joins TRBV20-1 to TRBJ1-1, with unresolved D. This CDR3 reads CSAGRALAGDTEAFF. As DNA, the CDR3 is TGCAGTGCTGGCCGGGCCCTGGCAGGTGACACTGAAGCTTTCTTT.